Described below is a single TCR beta chain sequence and its context. The same CDR3 is also encoded by other DNA sequences in this sample. This record comes from a study of control samples from healthy donors and cancer patients. Sequenced by immunoSEQ multiplex PCR; TCRdb stores in-frame clones only, minus some. The table has approximately 170,000 clones, roughly 93% seen once. The CDR3 spans 14 residues. Trimming took 1 base from V and 0 from J, leaving 4 bases between them. Germline V gene lookup returns CDR1 LNHDA and CDR2 SQIVND (reference sequence). The chain carries TRBV19 and TRBJ1-3, with D uncertain. This receptor was obtained from a woman aged 60-75 years in good health. The sample consisted of blood. The CDR3 spells CASSIGSSGNTIYF. The CDR3 DNA sequence: TGTGCCAGTAGTATAGGCAGCTCTGGAAACACCATATATTTT. Variable domain in full (rest from reference TRBV19 and TRBJ1-3): DGGITQSPKYLFRKEGQNVTLSCEQNLNHDAMYWYRQDPGQGLRLIYYSQIVNDFQKGDIAEGYSVSREKKESFPLTVTSAQKNPTAFYLCASSIGSSGNTIYFGEGSWLTVV.